These 20 T cell receptor beta chains originate from one sample sequenced in a study of blood T cell repertoires in COVID-19. The table came from immunoSEQ multiplex PCR; TCRdb's copy has only in-frame clones and leaves some out. Here the sample spans approximately 150,000 clones, around 87% being singletons. Sequencing input: PBMCs or T cells enriched from blood (not recorded which). The receptor set was obtained from a woman in her forties who had been exposed to COVID-19.

The rearrangement uses TRBV2 and TRBJ1-1, with 7 nucleotides matching TRBD1. The CDR3 runs 18 residues. J was trimmed by 0 bases and V by 4 bases; bases with no gene match: 14. Per the germline V gene, CDR1 is SNHLY and CDR2 is FYNNEI. CDR3 coding DNA: TGTGCCAGCAGTGCTCCGCCGATGCGGACAGGTTTGAACACTGAAGCTTTCTTT. It codes for CASSAPPMRTGLNTEAFF.

This clone was seen a single time. The gene calls are TRBV15 and TRBJ2-1, with D perhaps matching TRBD2 (6 bases). This CDR3 region has 15 residues. The V gene lost 5 bases and the J gene lost 5 bases, with 16 bases spanning the gap. Per the germline V gene, CDR1 is LNHNV and CDR2 is YYDKDF (reference sequence). CDR3 nucleotide sequence: TGTGCCACCAGCGGCCGGGGGAACAAGAACAATGAGCAGTTCTTC. This codes for CATSGRGNKNNEQFF.

The rearrangement uses TRBV6-2 or TRBV6-3 and TRBJ2-1; 8 nucleotides agree with TRBD2. Germline CDR1 is MNHEY and CDR2 is SVGEGT. CDR3 size: 15 residues. J lost 0 bases, V lost 5 bases, and 3 bases had no gene match. CDR3 DNA sequence: TGTGCCAGCAGTCGTAGCGGGAACTCCTACAATGAGCAGTTCTTC. As protein: CASSRSGNSYNEQFF.

This chain uses TRBV27 with TRBJ1-5; D remains ambiguous. Germline V lookup: CDR1 MNHEY, CDR2 SMNVEV (reference sequence). The CDR3 is 13 amino acids. V gave up 5 bases and J gave up 1 base, with 6 bases separating them. The CDR3 nucleotides are TGTGCCAGCAGTGACAACAGCAATCAGCCCCAGCATTTT. Its protein is CASSDNSNQPQHF.

The chain is built from TRBV19 and TRBJ1-1; TRBD1 aligns across 11 bases. Germline CDR1 and CDR2: LNHDA and SQIVND (reference sequence). The V and J ends lost 4 bases and 3 bases, in that order; junction bases with no gene match: 7. This CDR3 is 16 amino acids long. DNA of the CDR3: TGTGCCAGTAGTAGGACAGGGGGCGTTTCAGACACTGAAGCTTTCTTT. It translates to CASSRTGGVSDTEAFF.

This rearrangement joins TRBV9 to TRBJ1-6; TRBD1 matches at 10 bases. In germline, CDR1 is SGDLS, CDR2 YYNGEE. The CDR3 spans 17 residues. With 3 bases clipped from V and 5 bases from J, the junction kept 8 bases outside the gene matches. The DNA of the CDR3 is TGTGCCAGCAGCGCAGACGGGACAGGGGCTAATAATTCACCCCTCCACTTT. This encodes CASSADGTGANNSPLHF.

The chain carries TRBV4-3 and TRBJ1-5; perhaps TRBD1 as D (5 bases). V lost 0 bases to trimming and J lost 6 bases, with 12 bases between them. In germline, CDR1 is LGHNA, CDR2 YSLEER. This CDR3 comprises 15 residues. The CDR3 coding sequence is TGCGCCAGCAGCCAAGATCTCCAGGGCTTTCAGCCCCAGCATTTT. This codes for CASSQDLQGFQPQHF.

The chain uses TRBV2 and TRBJ2-3, with D possibly TRBD1 on 5 matching bases. This CDR3 spans 14 amino acids. From germline, CDR1 is SNHLY and CDR2 FYNNEI. Trimming cost V 6 bases and J 0 bases, with 10 bases left between them. The chain's CDR3 is CASRPSGSTDTQYF. For the CDR3, the DNA is TGTGCCAGCAGACCCTCAGGGAGCACAGATACGCAGTATTTT.

The rearrangement links TRBV6-5 to TRBJ1-1; a possible D gene is TRBD1 (5 bases). Between the trimmed V and J ends, which lost 6 bases and 0 bases, there was a span of 14 bases. The CDR3 runs 15 residues. CDR1 and CDR2 (germline): MNHEY, SVGAGI. This chain's CDR3 is CASSSLGGVNTEAFF. The DNA of the CDR3 is TGTGCCAGCAGCTCACTCGGGGGGGTGAACACTGAAGCTTTCTTT.

The V gene is TRBV28, the J gene TRBJ1-1; 7 bases fit TRBD1. CDR1 and CDR2 (germline): MDHEN, SYDVKM. This CDR3 contains 15 residues. The V gene end was trimmed by 2 bases and the J gene end by 1 base; junction bases not matched to a gene: 4. The CDR3 loop is CASSLRGLGNTEAFF. As DNA, the CDR3 is TGTGCCAGCAGTTTAAGGGGGCTCGGGAACACTGAAGCTTTCTTT.

The chain combines TRBV7-2 with TRBJ1-5; D ambiguous. The length of the CDR3 is 14 residues. Germline CDR1 and CDR2: SGHTA and FQGNSA. Trimming removed 4 bases from V and 1 base from J, with 8 bases in between. CDR3 protein: CASSWASSNQPQHF. The CDR3 nucleotides are TGTGCCAGCAGCTGGGCGTCGAGCAATCAGCCCCAGCATTTT.

Concerning this clone itself: This may be a read error: a much more frequent sequence differs by one nucleotide. This is likely a read error, given that the CDR3 carries no conserved phenylalanine or tryptophan at its end. The chain carries TRBV6-6 and TRBJ2-3; D is perhaps TRBD2 (5 bases). With 6 bases removed from V and 0 bases from J, the gap between germline ends came to 10 bases. CDR3 length: 14 amino acids. Germline CDR1 and CDR2: MNHNY and SVGAGI (reference sequence). CDR3 sequence: CASSLAPSTDTQYL. For the CDR3, the DNA is TGTGCCAGCAGCCTAGCCCCTAGCACAGATACGCAGTATCTT.

A single count supports this clone. This chain links TRBV9 with TRBJ2-5; D perhaps matches TRBD1 (6 bases). This CDR3 comprises 14 residues. Trimming took 5 bases from V and 3 from J, leaving 14 bases between them. Germline V CDR1 and CDR2: SGDLS, YYNGEE. The CDR3 is CASSQGQLKETQYF. The DNA of the CDR3 is TGTGCCAGCAGTCAGGGACAACTTAAAGAGACCCAGTACTTC.

The rearrangement joins TRBV29-1 to TRBJ2-7, with D perhaps TRBD1 (6 bases). CDR1 is SQVTM and CDR2 is ANQGSEA in the germline V gene. The CDR3 spans 12 residues. V gave up 4 bases and J gave up 6 bases, with 13 bases separating them. As DNA, the CDR3 is TGCAGCGTTGTTAAAGGGGGTGTCGAGCAGTACTTC. Residues: CSVVKGGVEQYF.

The chain couples TRBV20-1 to TRBJ2-5; D is uncertain. Germline CDR1 reads DFQATT; CDR2 reads SNEGSKA (reference sequence). The CDR3 is 11 residues long. Trimming left V 3 bases short and J 5 bases short, with 7 bases between. CDR3 residues: CSASISETQYF. As DNA, the CDR3 is TGCAGTGCTAGTATCTCGGAGACCCAGTACTTC.

The chain uses TRBV4-2 and TRBJ2-7; 10 bases agree with TRBD1. The germline V gene has CDR1 LGHNA and CDR2 YNFKEQ. The CDR3 loop spans 14 amino acids. Losses at the gene ends were 3 bases for V and 7 bases for J; bases not matched to a gene: 6. CDR3 DNA: TGTGCCAGCAGCCAGGGACAGGGGTCTACGGAGCAGTACTTC. Its translation: CASSQGQGSTEQYF.

CDR3 region: CASSYPWVGDTEQYF. The CDR3 region has the DNA TGTGCCAGCAGCTATCCCTGGGTGGGAGATACCGAGCAGTACTTC. The chain joins TRBV7-9 to TRBJ2-7, with D perhaps TRBD2 (5 bases). V was shortened by 4 bases and J by 6 bases, with 19 bases between the two germline ends. Per germline, CDR1 SEHNR and CDR2 FQNEAQ (reference sequence). The CDR3 length is 15 residues.

This clone appeared a single time. The genes are TRBV27 and TRBJ1-2; D may be TRBD1 (6 bases). The CDR3 is made up of 11 amino acids. V dropped 2 bases and J dropped 13 bases, with 11 bases sitting between them. Germline V gene data show CDR1 as MNHEY and CDR2 as SMNVEV (reference sequence). CDR3 nucleotides: TGTGCCAGCAGTTTAGGGGGGGCTGCCACCTTC. Translating gives CASSLGGAATF.

The rearrangement uses TRBV6-1 and TRBJ2-3; D is perhaps TRBD1 (5 bases). CDR3 size: 13 residues. V lost 2 bases and J lost 13, with 16 bases in between. CDR1 MNHNS and CDR2 SASEGT come from the germline V gene. CDR3 amino acids: CASSEPGHQKEYF. The CDR3 DNA is TGTGCCAGCAGTGAACCAGGACACCAGAAGGAGTATTTT.

About this clone: The sample holds other DNA sequences that translate to the same CDR3. This sequence joins TRBV5-1 and TRBJ1-1, with 7 bases aligning to TRBD1. The CDR3 consists of 13 residues. V shed 1 base, J shed 3 bases, and the junction held 0 bases outside the gene matches. The germline V gene has CDR1 SGHRS and CDR2 YFSETQ. As DNA, the CDR3 is TGCGCCAGCAGCTTGCAGGGGGACACTGAAGCTTTCTTT. It specifies CASSLQGDTEAFF. Full variable domain (missing parts from reference TRBV5-1 and TRBJ1-1): KAGVTQTPRYLIKTRGQQVTLSCSPISGHRSVSWYQQTPGQGLQFLFEYFSETQRNKGNFPGRFSGRQFSNSRSEMNVSTLELGDSALYLCASSLQGDTEAFFGQGTRLTVV.